This record covers a single T cell receptor (beta chain). Its target is not known. This sample's RNA came from whole unsorted tissue. Newly diagnosed lung cancer patients had thoracic surgery in China, August–late 2014, without prior chemotherapy. This record comes from a study of tumor and adjacent non-tumor tissue in lung cancer. Study context: There were approximately twelve adenocarcinoma, 2 squamous cell carcinoma and 1 small cell lung cancer cases. The study's findings and limits: In normal lung, the top 100 clones were significantly more dominant than in tumor.

TCRbeta libraries were built with three rounds of nested PCR, modified from ARM-PCR. Each CDR3 protein is one row after TCRdb ran MiXCR on the multiplex PCR reads. The sample lists 200,000 to 250,000 distinct CDR3 sequences; about two thirds were seen once. Deletions cut 5 bases from V and 5 bases from J, with 11 bases between. Germline V gene lookup returns CDR1 MRHNA and CDR2 SNTAGT. The CDR3 extends over 13 amino acids. Sample: lung tumor tissue. The TCR was taken from a man aged 55-75 years with non-small cell lung cancer. The chain is built from TRBV6-4 and TRBJ2-3; no definite D call. CDR3 sequence (DNA): TGTGCCAGCAGTCCCAAGAGCGAAGATACGCAGTATTTT. Translation: CASSPKSEDTQYF.